Shown below are 22 T cell receptor beta chains from a single sample sequenced in a study of response to subunit inactivated influenza vaccine. TCRdb fed the RT-PCR reads into MiXCR, producing one record per CDR3 protein. The sample has roughly 570,000 distinct CDR3 sequences; around 15% are singletons. The sample here was PBMCs from blood, taken less than 13 days after vaccination. All receptors derive from a man aged 45-65 years who received an inactivated influenza vaccine.

Notes on this clonotype: Possible read error: a much larger clone is one base away. The chain has TRBV4-1 and TRBJ2-3; 7 nucleotides agree with TRBD1. The CDR3 totals 14 residues. With V trimmed by 3 bases and J by 4 bases, 4 bases remained unmatched. Germline lookup yields CDR1 MGHRA and CDR2 YSYEKL. This CDR3 is CASSHVTGADTQYF. CDR3 sequence (DNA): TGCGCCAGCAGCCATGTAACAGGGGCAGATACGCAGTATTTT.

This clonotype occurred a few times. The chain combines TRBV7-9 with TRBJ2-6; the match to TRBD1 covers 8 bases. The junction had 6 bases not matched to a gene; V was cut back by 5 bases and J by 3 bases. The CDR3 loop spans 16 amino acids. Germline assignment: CDR1 SEHNR and CDR2 FQNEAQ (reference sequence). The CDR3 bases are TGTGCCAGCAGCCCCGTGACAGGGGATGGGGCCAACGTCCTGACTTTC. The encoded protein is CASSPVTGDGANVLTF.

This clonotype was seen ten or more times. The chain carries TRBV5-1 and TRBJ1-1; 9 positions agree with TRBD1. In germline, CDR1 is SGHRS, CDR2 YFSETQ. The CDR3 totals 15 residues. V lost 4 bases to trimming and J lost 4 bases; unmatched junction nucleotides: 8. The CDR3 DNA reads TGCGCCAGCAGCAGGAACAGGGGGCCGGGCACTGAAGCTTTCTTT. It encodes CASSRNRGPGTEAFF.

Only a few counts were recorded for this clonotype. The chain has TRBV20-1 and TRBJ2-3; TRBD2 aligns across 10 bases. V trimming: 4 bases; J trimming: 3 bases; junction bases outside the gene matches: 1. CDR1 is DFQATT and CDR2 is SNEGSKA in the germline V gene (reference sequence). CDR3 length equals 13 residues. This CDR3 reads CSAMGLATDTQYF. CDR3 DNA: TGCAGTGCTATGGGACTAGCGACAGATACGCAGTATTTT.

This clonotype was detected only a few times. The chain has TRBV29-1 and TRBJ1-1; no clear D gene. V lost 4 bases and J 3 bases, leaving 12 bases between the germline ends. Germline lookup yields CDR1 SQVTM and CDR2 ANQGSEA. CDR3 length equals 13 residues. CDR3 sequence reads: CSVALAEYTEAFF. CDR3 nucleotide sequence: TGCAGCGTTGCCCTCGCCGAGTACACTGAAGCTTTCTTT.

The chain couples TRBV7-6 to TRBJ2-7; 7 positions match TRBD1. V lost 4 bases to trimming and J lost 2 bases; unmatched junction nucleotides: 11. CDR1 and CDR2 (germline): SGHVS, FNYEAQ. This CDR3 is 16 amino acids long. The CDR3 spells CASSSSPGQRPYEQYF. The CDR3 DNA reads as TGTGCCAGCAGCTCTTCGCCGGGACAGCGTCCCTACGAGCAGTACTTC.

The chain links TRBV10-3 to TRBJ1-5; D is ambiguous. CDR3 length: 14 residues. The ends were cut back, 6 bases at V and 2 bases at J, with 11 bases in the middle. Looked up from germline, CDR1 is ENHRY and CDR2 is SYGVKD. Written as DNA, the CDR3 is TGTGCCATCAGCAAGGAGTGGGGCAATCAGCCCCAGCATTTT. Its protein product is CAISKEWGNQPQHF.

The CDR3 loop is CASSPDGAGDTGELFF. The CDR3 DNA follows: TGTGCCAGCAGCCCTGATGGGGCGGGCGACACCGGGGAGCTGTTTTTT. The chain uses TRBV4-2 and TRBJ2-2; D may correspond to TRBD1 or TRBD2 (5 bases each). V was cut by 4 bases and J by 3 bases, with 15 bases left in between. Germline-derived CDR1 and CDR2 are LGHNA and YNFKEQ. This CDR3 comprises 16 residues.

This clonotype was seen repeatedly, ten times or more. The chain joins TRBV12-3 or TRBV12-4 to TRBJ2-1, with 8 bases that match TRBD2. CDR3 length equals 16 residues. V gave up 2 bases and J gave up 4 bases; unmatched junction bases: 7. CDR3 sequence: CASSLRRGEVYNEQFF. As DNA, the CDR3 is TGTGCCAGCAGTTTACGGCGGGGGGAGGTTTACAATGAGCAGTTCTTC.

This chain links TRBV12-5 with TRBJ2-7, with TRBD1 identical over 7 bases. CDR1 and CDR2 from the germline V gene are LGHNT and FRNRAP. There are 13 residues in the CDR3. The V and J ends lost 8 bases and 3 bases, in that order; junction bases with no gene match: 7. The CDR3 sequence is CASIRDSFYEQYF. In DNA, the CDR3 is TGTGCTAGTATCCGGGACAGCTTCTACGAGCAGTACTTC.

CDR3 amino acids: CASSIGGPAGGNTIYF. The CDR3 DNA reads as TGTGCCAGCAGTATAGGGGGGCCAGCGGGAGGAAACACCATATATTTT. V and J are TRBV28 and TRBJ1-3; D is perhaps TRBD1 (6 bases). The CDR3 covers 16 residues. The V end lost 5 bases, the J end lost 4 bases, and 18 bases lay between the germline ends. The V gene's germline CDR1 is MDHEN and CDR2 SYDVKM.

This clonotype came up many times. The V gene is TRBV28, the J gene TRBJ2-7, with D possibly being TRBD1 (5 bases). This CDR3 has 16 amino acids. Between the trimmed V and J ends, which lost 5 bases and 0 bases, there was a span of 17 bases. Germline V gene lookup returns CDR1 MDHEN and CDR2 SYDVKM. CDR3: CASSAPFGASSYEQYF. CDR3 bases: TGTGCCAGCAGTGCCCCCTTTGGGGCCAGCTCCTACGAGCAGTACTTC.

The chain links TRBV27 to TRBJ2-2; 9 nucleotides match TRBD1. Trimming removed 5 bases from V and 0 bases from J; junction bases left unmatched: 4. CDR3 length: 16 amino acids. Germline V gene data show CDR1 as MNHEY and CDR2 as SMNVEV (reference sequence). The CDR3 loop is CASSLRDRANTGELFF. The CDR3 nucleotides are TGTGCCAGCAGTCTCCGGGACAGGGCGAACACCGGGGAGCTGTTTTTT.

The chain joins TRBV4-1 to TRBJ1-6; D call uncertain. Germline V gene data show CDR1 as MGHRA and CDR2 as YSYEKL. The CDR3 length is 13 residues. Trimming left V 1 base short and J 10 bases short, with 8 bases between. CDR3: CASSQVAGSPLHF. CDR3 DNA sequence: TGCGCCAGCAGCCAAGTGGCGGGCTCACCCCTCCACTTT.

This clonotype was found a few times. V usage is TRBV4-3 and J usage is TRBJ2-7; a weak D match, TRBD2 (6 bases). Germline V lookup: CDR1 LGHNA, CDR2 YSLEER. Deletions cut 8 bases from V and 3 bases from J, with 20 bases between. The CDR3 spans 15 residues. In nucleotides, the CDR3 is TGCGCCAGCCGCCTCCTTAGTAGGAGGGGCTACGAGCAGTACTTC. Amino acids: CASRLLSRRGYEQYF.

This clonotype was seen a handful of times. Germline and junction disagree at one end, which may indicate a read error. The chain couples TRBV7-8 to TRBJ1-4; D call uncertain. CDR1 is SGHVS and CDR2 is FQNEAQ in the germline V gene. The CDR3 is made up of 14 amino acids. As DNA, the CDR3 is TGTGCCAGCAGATTAGAGGCAGCTAATGAAAAACTGTTTTTT. It specifies CASRLEAANEKLFF.

V gene TRBV7-9 combines with J gene TRBJ1-1; D gene uncertain. V was pared by 6 bases and J by 0 bases, with 14 bases between. The CDR3 has 15 residues. Germline CDR1 and CDR2: SEHNR and FQNEAQ (reference sequence). CDR3 sequence reads: CASSSGTAMNTEAFF. CDR3 coding DNA: TGTGCCAGCAGTTCAGGTACGGCAATGAACACTGAAGCTTTCTTT.

This clonotype was counted at least ten times. The rearrangement joins TRBV5-1 to TRBJ1-1; a weak D match, TRBD1 (5 bases). Trimming shortened V by 4 bases and J by 1 base, and 20 bases separated the two germline ends. Germline lookup yields CDR1 SGHRS and CDR2 YFSETQ. The CDR3 length is 17 residues. CDR3 DNA sequence: TGCGCCAGCAGCCGCGGCCACGCGATGGGGGAGAACACTGAAGCTTTCTTT. Protein product: CASSRGHAMGENTEAFF.

This clonotype turned up a few times. This chain links TRBV4-2 with TRBJ2-2; D gene unclear. V gave up 1 base and J gave up 3 bases, with 12 bases separating them. This CDR3 has 16 residues. The germline V gene has CDR1 LGHNA and CDR2 YNFKEQ. CDR3 amino acids: CASSQAQTTYTGELFF. CDR3 DNA: TGTGCCAGCAGCCAAGCCCAAACGACTTACACCGGGGAGCTGTTTTTT.

The CDR3 region is CASSLMTSGPRGDTQYF. CDR3 DNA sequence: TGTGCCAGCAGCTTAATGACTAGCGGGCCACGGGGTGATACGCAGTATTTT. The genes are TRBV7-2 and TRBJ2-3; 10 nucleotides align to TRBD2. The CDR3 is made up of 17 amino acids. V trimming: 2 bases; J trimming: 6 bases; junction bases outside the gene matches: 11. Looked up from germline, CDR1 is SGHTA and CDR2 is FQGNSA.

This clonotype appeared a few times. This chain uses TRBV12-3 or TRBV12-4 with TRBJ2-7; D is ambiguous. The CDR3 consists of 15 residues. V was trimmed by 2 bases and J by 4 bases, leaving 15 bases between them. The chain's CDR3 is CASSLTRQAFYEQYF. The CDR3 nucleotides are TGTGCCAGCAGTTTAACCCGTCAAGCGTTTTACGAGCAGTACTTC.

There are a few counts of this clonotype. The chain couples TRBV20-1 to TRBJ2-5; 7 bases align to TRBD1. V trimming: 6 bases; J trimming: 5 bases; junction bases outside the gene matches: 9. CDR1 is DFQATT and CDR2 is SNEGSKA in the germline V gene (reference sequence). The CDR3 covers 13 residues. DNA of the CDR3: TGCAGTGCCGAACGGACAGGCCGGGAGACCCAGTACTTC. Its protein product is CSAERTGRETQYF.